This passage covers 3 T cell receptor beta chains from one sample sequenced in a study of tumor and adjacent non-tumor tissue in lung cancer. RNA was extracted from bulk tissue without any cell sorting. More than 3 cm separated this lung sample from the edge of the tumor. A modified ARM-PCR protocol with three rounds of nested PCR amplified TCRbeta. TCRdb re-analysed the multiplex PCR reads in MiXCR, keeping a single row per CDR3 protein. The repertoire has about 98,000 distinct CDR3 sequences, more than 80% of them found once; the top ten carry approximately 28%. Sequences were obtained from distant non-tumor lung tissue. The receptors shown here come from a man between 60 and 75 years old with small cell lung cancer.

This rearrangement joins TRBV11-2 to TRBJ1-6, with a tentative D call TRBD1 (5 bases). The CDR3 is made up of 15 amino acids. In germline, CDR1 is SGHAT, CDR2 FQNNGV. The CDR3 sequence: CDRSRAWAFNSPLHF. CDR3 DNA: TGTGACAGGAGCAGGGCCTGGGCCTTCAATTCACCCCTCCACTTT. Drawing the rest from reference TRBV11-2 and TRBJ1-6, the complete variable domain is EAGVAQSPRYKIIEKRQSVAFWCNPISGHATLYWYQQILGQGPKLLIQFQNNGVVDDSQLPKDRFSAERLKGVDSTLKIQPAKLEDSAVYLCDRSRAWAFNSPLHFGNGTRLTVT.

A note on this clonotype: A read error is likely, as this CDR3 ends without the conserved phenylalanine or tryptophan. The chain recombines TRBV6-6 with TRBJ1-6; D unclear. Trimming cost V 5 bases and J 10 bases, with 15 bases left between them. The CDR3 has 14 residues. From germline, CDR1 is MNHNY and CDR2 SVGAGI (reference sequence). In DNA, the CDR3 is TGTGCCAGCAGTAGAGAGAGTATAGGGTCACCCCTCCACTAT. It codes for CASSRESIGSPLHY.

The chain recombines TRBV6-5 with TRBJ2-2, with D hard to call. Germline values: CDR1 MNHEY, CDR2 SVGAGI. The CDR3 length is 16 residues. V shed 10 bases and J shed 5 bases, with 23 bases lying between them. This chain's CDR3 is CANRPWRGDSTGELFF. Written as DNA, the CDR3 is TGTGCCAACAGACCCTGGCGTGGTGATTCTACCGGGGAGCTGTTTTTT.